The present TCR beta chain was sequenced within a study of T cell therapy after organ transplantation. Study in general: Up to 6 doses were given at 2-week intervals.

The length of the CDR3 is 15 residues. Trimming cost V 0 bases and J 4 bases, with 12 bases left between them. Germline V gene lookup returns CDR1 ENHRY and CDR2 SYGVKD. Concerning this clone: What it binds is not known.

Study outcomes and limitations: Nonresponders had marked pretherapy clonal expansions and little post-therapy change. CD8 clonality fold change after therapy inversely tracked pretherapy clonality.

Sequencing used immunoSEQ multiplex PCR; TCRdb keeps in-frame clones, though not all of them. The sample lists some 47,000 clones, approximately 94% occurring once. The gene calls are TRBV10-3 and TRBJ1-2, with D unresolved. The material was CD8+ T cells from blood, obtained before autologous CMV-specific T cell therapy. This receptor was identified in a human patient who had received a solid organ transplant and had CMV disease. Here the CDR3 reads CAISESLGRGYGYTF. The CDR3 DNA follows: TGTGCCATCAGTGAGTCGTTGGGCCGAGGCTATGGCTACACCTTC.